Following are 2 T cell receptor beta chains from one sample sequenced in a study of regulatory T cells in long-lasting Graves disease. Sequencing libraries for TCR beta were prepared with iRepertoire HTBI primers and Arm-PCR of CDR3 regions. One entry per CDR3 protein, called by TCRdb with MiXCR from the multiplex PCR reads. This table has approximately 360,000 distinct CDR3 sequences, approximately 25% appearing once. Time point reported: persistent/refractory GD, antithyroid drugs over 5 years with positive TRAb. Construction of the TCR library relied on RNA isolated from PBMCs. The starting material was peripheral blood mononuclear cells (PBMCs), obtained when the disease was refractory, from a patient treated with antithyroid drugs. Receptor source: a woman aged 40-49 years with Graves disease.

With regard to this clonotype: A much more abundant neighbour one base away suggests this may be a read error. The chain couples TRBV6-1 to TRBJ1-1, with D maybe TRBD1 (5 bases). The CDR3 runs to 13 residues. The germline gives CDR1 MNHNS, CDR2 SASEGT. V dropped 11 bases and J dropped 10 bases, with 23 bases sitting between them. The DNA for the CDR3 is TGTGCCGGCAACCCAACACCTGCGGGGGGAGCTTTCTTT. This translates into CAGNPTPAGGAFF.

The chain has TRBV11-2 and TRBJ2-1; 8 bases are a match to TRBD2. The CDR3 runs to 14 residues. The germline CDR1 and CDR2 sequences are SGHAT and FQNNGV. With 7 bases clipped from V and 5 bases from J, the junction kept 7 bases outside the gene matches. In nucleotides, the CDR3 is TGTGCCAGCACCGCCGGGGGGGGGCACAATGAGCAGTTCTTC. Translation gives CASTAGGGHNEQFF. Drawing the rest from reference TRBV11-2 and TRBJ2-1, the complete variable domain is EAGVAQSPRYKIIEKRQSVAFWCNPISGHATLYWYQQILGQGPKLLIQFQNNGVVDDSQLPKDRFSAERLKGVDSTLKIQPAKLEDSAVYLCASTAGGGHNEQFFGPGTRLTVL.